Each of the 18 T cell receptor beta chains below was sequenced from the same sample in a study of blood T cell repertoires in COVID-19. Some clones are missing from TCRdb's copy, which holds only in-frame ones; the method was immunoSEQ multiplex PCR. The sample has nearly 65,000 clones; around four fifths are singletons. Source material: peripheral blood. These receptors were collected from a human donor in a cohort sampled during active COVID-19.

The rearrangement joins TRBV19 to TRBJ2-1; 10 positions agree with TRBD1. Germline CDR1 and CDR2: LNHDA and SQIVND (reference sequence). V lost 5 bases to trimming and J lost 2 bases; unmatched junction nucleotides: 6. The length of the CDR3 is 16 residues. The CDR3 DNA is TGTGCCAGTAGTTTCCGGACAGGGGGGGCCTACAATGAGCAGTTCTTC. Its protein is CASSFRTGGAYNEQFF.

The DNA of the CDR3 is TGTGCCAGCAGCTTATTTGAGCGGGGCTCCTACGAGCAGTACTTC. This translates into CASSLFERGSYEQYF. V usage is TRBV13 and J usage is TRBJ2-7; 7 bases agree with TRBD2. The junction had 4 bases not matched to a gene; V was cut back by 2 bases and J by 0 bases. The CDR3 runs to 15 residues. Germline values: CDR1 PRHDT, CDR2 FYEKMQ (reference sequence).

This chain connects TRBV5-8 to TRBJ1-6; 7 bases agree with TRBD1. The germline gives CDR1 SGHTS, CDR2 YDEGEE. The V segment lost 7 bases and the J segment 7 bases; nucleotides outside the gene matches: 8. The CDR3 totals 14 residues. CDR3 in DNA: TGTGCCAGCGGACTACAGGGGAGGAATTCACCCCTCCACTTT. It translates to CASGLQGRNSPLHF.

CDR3 DNA sequence: TGCAGCGTTGAACAGTCCGGGGAGGGACTTAGTGGGGTACCTGGGGCCAACGTCCTGACTTTC. This sequence encodes CSVEQSGEGLSGVPGANVLTF. This rearrangement joins TRBV29-1 to TRBJ2-6, with TRBD2 identical over 7 bases. This CDR3 has 21 amino acids. Germline V gene lookup returns CDR1 SQVTM and CDR2 ANQGSEA. V was clipped by 2 bases and J by 2 bases; unmatched bases: 21.

The chain employs TRBV7-9 and TRBJ2-7; D is possibly TRBD1 (6 bases). The V gene's germline CDR1 is SEHNR and CDR2 FQNEAQ (reference sequence). This CDR3 is built from 14 residues. The V end was cut by 4 bases, the J end by 2 bases, with 12 bases between. CDR3 DNA: TGTGCCAGCAGCTACCCGGGACACACCTACGAGCAGTACTTC. It codes for CASSYPGHTYEQYF. The whole variable domain, remainder taken from reference TRBV7-9 and TRBJ2-7, is DTGVSQNPRHKITKRGQNVTFRCDPISEHNRLYWYRQTLGQGPEFLTYFQNEAQLEKSRLLSDRFSAERPKGSFSTLEIQRTEQGDSAMYLCASSYPGHTYEQYFGPGTRLTVT.

The chain employs TRBV7-6 and TRBJ2-7, with TRBD2 identical over 9 bases. Germline CDR1 reads SGHVS; CDR2 reads FNYEAQ. The CDR3 is made up of 15 amino acids. V lost 4 bases to trimming and J lost 6 bases; unmatched junction nucleotides: 10. The CDR3 sequence: CASSYQTGTSSEQYF. For the CDR3, the DNA is TGTGCCAGCAGCTATCAAACGGGGACTAGCAGCGAGCAGTACTTC.

The J gene is TRBJ2-3, the V gene TRBV7-9; 10 positions match TRBD2. Germline V gene lookup returns CDR1 SEHNR and CDR2 FQNEAQ (reference sequence). V shed 3 bases and J 3 bases; nucleotides not matched to a gene: 3. CDR3 size: 15 residues. CDR3 sequence reads: CASSLRTSGTDTQYF. CDR3 sequence (DNA): TGTGCCAGCAGCTTGCGGACTAGCGGAACAGATACGCAGTATTTT.

The rearrangement links TRBV2 to TRBJ1-5; no reliable D call. This CDR3 is 12 amino acids long. CDR1 and CDR2 from the germline V gene are SNHLY and FYNNEI. V was cut by 11 bases and J by 6 bases, with 14 bases left in between. The CDR3 protein is CASRGLGQPQHF. CDR3 DNA: TGTGCCTCGCGCGGGCTCGGTCAGCCCCAGCATTTT.

V gene TRBV19 combines with J gene TRBJ2-7; TRBD1 might be the D (7 bases). This CDR3 contains 16 residues. Trimming took 4 bases from V and 5 from J, leaving 21 bases between them. Germline CDR1 is LNHDA and CDR2 is SQIVND (reference sequence). The CDR3: CASSTGGRALFDEQYF. DNA of the CDR3: TGTGCCAGTAGTACAGGGGGGCGCGCGTTGTTTGACGAGCAGTACTTC. The whole variable domain, remainder taken from reference TRBV19 and TRBJ2-7, is DGGITQSPKYLFRKEGQNVTLSCEQNLNHDAMYWYRQDPGQGLRLIYYSQIVNDFQKGDIAEGYSVSREKKESFPLTVTSAQKNPTAFYLCASSTGGRALFDEQYFGPGTRLTVT.

This sequence joins TRBV7-8 and TRBJ2-7; 10 nucleotides align to TRBD2. V shed 2 bases, J shed 7 bases, and the junction held 20 bases outside the gene matches. This CDR3 has 19 residues. CDR1 is SGHVS, CDR2 FQNEAQ, per germline. The CDR3 loop reads CASSLLSGLAGAGRKEQYF. The CDR3 region has the DNA TGTGCCAGCAGCTTATTGTCAGGCCTAGCGGGAGCGGGTCGGAAAGAGCAGTACTTC. Drawing the rest from reference TRBV7-8 and TRBJ2-7, the complete variable domain is GAGVSQSPRYKVAKRGQDVALRCDPISGHVSLFWYQQALGQGPEFLTYFQNEAQLDKSGLPSDRFFAERPEGSVSTLKIQRTQQEDSAVYLCASSLLSGLAGAGRKEQYFGPGTRLTVT.

This rearrangement joins TRBV4-1 to TRBJ1-2, with D unresolved. V shed 1 base and J shed 7 bases, with 4 bases lying between them. The length of the CDR3 is 11 residues. Germline values: CDR1 MGHRA, CDR2 YSYEKL. The CDR3 DNA is TGCGCCAGCAGCCAAGGGGCTGGCTACACCTTC. Translated, it gives CASSQGAGYTF.

This rearrangement joins TRBV18 to TRBJ2-3; no firm D call. Germline lookup yields CDR1 KGHSH and CDR2 LQKENI. The CDR3 covers 14 residues. V lost 3 bases, J lost 1 base, and 8 bases lay in between. The CDR3 region has the DNA TGTGCCAGCTCACCCCCGGTCCGCACAGATACGCAGTATTTT. Its translation: CASSPPVRTDTQYF. Looking up the rest from reference TRBV18 and TRBJ2-3 gives the full variable domain: NAGVMQNPRHLVRRRGQEARLRCSPMKGHSHVYWYRQLPEEGLKFMVYLQKENIIDESGMPKERFSAEFPKEGPSILRIQQVVRGDSAAYFCASSPPVRTDTQYFGPGTRLTVL.

This clone appeared a few times. The chain combines TRBV11-2 with TRBJ2-2; unclear D gene. This CDR3 has 17 residues. V was clipped by 1 base and J by 1 base, with 13 bases between them. Germline loops: CDR1 SGHAT, CDR2 FQNNGV. CDR3 protein: CASSLGLVRLNTGELFF. CDR3 nucleotides: TGTGCCAGCAGCTTAGGCCTTGTCAGACTGAACACCGGGGAGCTGTTTTTT. Complete variable domain (other parts from reference TRBV11-2 and TRBJ2-2): EAGVAQSPRYKIIEKRQSVAFWCNPISGHATLYWYQQILGQGPKLLIQFQNNGVVDDSQLPKDRFSAERLKGVDSTLKIQPAKLEDSAVYLCASSLGLVRLNTGELFFGEGSRLTVL.

The chain uses TRBV29-1 and TRBJ2-7, with 9 bases fitting TRBD1. J was trimmed by 3 bases and V by 6 bases; bases with no gene match: 3. CDR3 length: 12 residues. Looked up from germline, CDR1 is SQVTM and CDR2 is ANQGSEA. In DNA form, the CDR3 reads TGCAGCGTCGTGGGACAGGGCTACGAGCAGTACTTC. Its protein product is CSVVGQGYEQYF.

The chain uses TRBV11-2 and TRBJ1-6, with 7 bases matching TRBD1. The CDR3 is 15 amino acids. CDR1 and CDR2 from the germline V gene are SGHAT and FQNNGV. V was pared by 4 bases and J by 9 bases, with 9 bases of the junction left unmatched. CDR3 in DNA: TGTGCCAGCAGCTCCGAGACAGGGATTCGTTCACCCCTCCACTTT. It encodes CASSSETGIRSPLHF. The whole variable domain, filled in from reference TRBV11-2 and TRBJ1-6, reads EAGVAQSPRYKIIEKRQSVAFWCNPISGHATLYWYQQILGQGPKLLIQFQNNGVVDDSQLPKDRFSAERLKGVDSTLKIQPAKLEDSAVYLCASSSETGIRSPLHFGNGTRLTVT.

The CDR3 sequence: CSVQTRGGYEQYF. The CDR3 DNA follows: TGCAGCGTTCAGACCAGGGGTGGCTACGAGCAGTACTTC. V is TRBV29-1 and J is TRBJ2-7, with a weak D call TRBD1 (6 bases). The germline V and J ends were trimmed by 5 bases and 3 bases, with 14 bases remaining between them. Germline V gene data show CDR1 as SQVTM and CDR2 as ANQGSEA. This CDR3 has 13 residues.

The J gene is TRBJ1-5, the V gene TRBV6-5; 7 bases agree with TRBD1. The germline V gene has CDR1 MNHEY and CDR2 SVGAGI. J gave up 7 bases and V 2 bases, and 5 bases lay outside the gene matches. The CDR3 consists of 14 residues. The CDR3 sequence: CASSYATGVQPQHF. The CDR3, as DNA: TGTGCCAGCAGTTACGCTACAGGGGTCCAGCCCCAGCATTTT.

The CDR3 DNA reads TGTGCCAGCAGCTTAGCAGGGGCCGAAGAAAAACTGTTTTTT. This encodes CASSLAGAEEKLFF. The chain employs TRBV7-9 and TRBJ1-4; D perhaps matches TRBD1 (5 bases). This CDR3 has 14 amino acids. The V end was cut by 0 bases, the J end by 8 bases, with 10 bases between. CDR1 is SEHNR, CDR2 FQNEAQ, per germline (reference sequence).